Listed here are 30 T cell receptor beta chains from one sample, sequenced in a study of beta chain features in type 1 diabetes. Their antigens remain unidentified. What was sequenced were expressed TCRB transcripts, since all of the isolated RNA had been reverse transcribed. The table came from immunoSEQ multiplex PCR; TCRdb's copy has only in-frame clones and leaves some out. This table holds about 270,000 clones, around 15% found once. Whole-study results and caveats: There was a moderate but significant shortening of TCRB CDR3s in all four CD4+ subsets of Type 1 diabetes patients.

The sequenced material came from naive CD4+ T cells from blood. The receptors shown here come from a man aged 30-40 years with type 1 diabetes.

The chain is built from TRBV7-9 and TRBJ2-7; 7 nucleotides match TRBD1. The ends lost 1 base at V and 7 bases at J; junction bases unmatched: 10. In germline, CDR1 is SEHNR, CDR2 FQNEAQ (reference sequence). This CDR3 contains 15 residues. This chain's CDR3 is CASSLGAGGPREQYF. The CDR3 DNA follows: TGTGCCAGCAGCTTAGGGGCAGGGGGTCCGCGGGAGCAGTACTTC.

This clone appeared a few times. The rearrangement uses TRBV28 and TRBJ2-7; D is unclear. Germline CDR1 MDHEN, CDR2 SYDVKM. This CDR3 region has 12 residues. V dropped 5 bases and J dropped 2 bases, with 7 bases sitting between them. This CDR3 reads CASSAEPYEQYF. The CDR3 nucleotides read TGTGCCAGCAGTGCGGAACCCTACGAGCAGTACTTC. The complete variable domain, with remaining parts taken from reference TRBV28 and TRBJ2-7, reads DVKVTQSSRYLVKRTGEKVFLECVQDMDHENMFWYRQDPGLGLRLIYFSYDVKMKEKGDIPEGYSVSREKKERFSLILESASTNQTSMYLCASSAEPYEQYFGPGTRLTVT.

The CDR3 loop reads CASSHRDTKGGTQYF. Here the CDR3 DNA reads TGTGCCAGCAGTCACCGGGACACTAAAGGGGGGACCCAGTACTTC. The chain carries TRBV6-5 and TRBJ2-5, with D maybe TRBD1 (6 bases). The CDR3 sequence is 15 residues long. V lost 5 bases to trimming and J lost 7 bases, with 20 bases between them. From germline, CDR1 is MNHEY and CDR2 SVGAGI.

This rearrangement joins TRBV18 to TRBJ1-2, with 9 bases that match TRBD1. The V segment lost 3 bases and the J segment 4 bases; nucleotides outside the gene matches: 6. The CDR3 spans 15 residues. Germline V gene data show CDR1 as KGHSH and CDR2 as LQKENI. The DNA of the CDR3 is TGTGCCAGCTCACCCGACAGGGGGAAGAGCTATGGCTACACCTTC. Its translation is CASSPDRGKSYGYTF. Based on the CDR3 plus reference TRBV18 and TRBJ1-2, the full variable domain is NAGVMQNPRHLVRRRGQEARLRCSPMKGHSHVYWYRQLPEEGLKFMVYLQKENIIDESGMPKERFSAEFPKEGPSILRIQQVVRGDSAAYFCASSPDRGKSYGYTFGSGTRLTVV.

This clone was seen a handful of times. The rearrangement uses TRBV10-3 and TRBJ1-1, with unresolved D. The CDR3 consists of 11 residues. Trimming removed 10 bases from V and 1 base from J, with 7 bases in between. The germline gives CDR1 ENHRY, CDR2 SYGVKD. In DNA form, the CDR3 reads TGTGCCACACGCAGGAACACTGAAGCTTTCTTT. It is translated as CATRRNTEAFF.

The chain uses TRBV7-2 and TRBJ2-7; D is ambiguous. The V and J ends lost 1 base and 6 bases respectively, with 22 bases between them. Germline-derived CDR1 and CDR2 are SGHTA and FQGNSA. The CDR3 is made up of 17 amino acids. In nucleotides, the CDR3 is TGTGCCAGCAGCTTAGGAGGTTCGACGCTCTATGGCGGCGAGCAGTACTTC. Its translation is CASSLGGSTLYGGEQYF.

V is TRBV28 and J is TRBJ2-7; D remains ambiguous. Germline-derived CDR1 and CDR2 are MDHEN and SYDVKM. The CDR3 spans 12 residues. V lost 6 bases, J lost 3 bases, and 9 bases lay in between. The CDR3 loop reads CASSSVLYEQYF. CDR3 coding DNA: TGTGCCAGCAGCTCAGTCCTCTACGAGCAGTACTTC.

The chain is built from TRBV5-4 and TRBJ1-2, with 7 nucleotides matching TRBD1. CDR3 length equals 14 residues. Trimming at V came to 2 bases and at J to 7 bases, leaving 8 bases not matched to a gene. CDR1 is SGHNT and CDR2 is YYREEE in the germline V gene (reference sequence). The CDR3 spells CASSLEGGRGGYTF. CDR3 DNA: TGTGCCAGCAGCTTAGAAGGGGGCCGGGGTGGCTACACCTTC.

The chain is built from TRBV21-1 and TRBJ2-1; the D segment call TRBD2 is taken from the table without a DNA check. TRBV21-1 is described as a pseudogene. This CDR3 has 15 residues. This chain's CDR3 is CASSYSVSFYNEQFF. The CDR3 DNA follows: TGTGCCAGCAGCTATAGCGTGAGCTTCTACAATGAGCAGTTCTTC.

The J gene is TRBJ2-5, the V gene TRBV5-1; tentatively, D is TRBD1 (6 bases). Germline-derived CDR1 and CDR2 are SGHRS and YFSETQ. CDR3 length equals 14 residues. V lost 1 base to trimming and J lost 4 bases, with 11 bases between them. CDR3 nucleotide sequence: TGCGCCAGCAGCTTGCTTGGGGGCGGAGAGACCCAGTACTTC. It translates to CASSLLGGGETQYF.

The rearrangement joins TRBV6-6 to TRBJ1-1, with a possible D match to TRBD1 (5 bases). V lost 8 bases and J 2 bases, leaving 18 bases between the germline ends. This CDR3 region has 15 residues. Germline lookup yields CDR1 MNHNY and CDR2 SVGAGI (reference sequence). Written as DNA, the CDR3 is TGTGCCAGCCGGGACTCTAGGATCTTAAACACTGAAGCTTTCTTT. It encodes CASRDSRILNTEAFF.

The chain carries TRBV11-2 and TRBJ2-7, with 7 bases lining up with TRBD2. The CDR3 totals 15 residues. Germline lookup yields CDR1 SGHAT and CDR2 FQNNGV. Trimming at V came to 2 bases and at J to 2 bases, leaving 6 bases not matched to a gene. The CDR3 nucleotides read TGTGCCAGCAGCTTATTAGCGGGCCTGACCTACGAGCAGTACTTC. It is translated as CASSLLAGLTYEQYF.

The chain couples TRBV5-1 to TRBJ2-3; D is perhaps TRBD1 (5 bases). The CDR3 runs 12 residues. From germline, CDR1 is SGHRS and CDR2 YFSETQ. The V and J ends lost 4 bases and 8 bases respectively, with 11 bases between them. CDR3 region: CASSQERGTQYF. CDR3 nucleotide sequence: TGCGCCAGCAGCCAAGAAAGGGGTACGCAGTATTTT.

This clone came up a few times. V usage is TRBV2 and J usage is TRBJ2-7; TRBD2 is a possible D gene (5 bases). Germline CDR1 reads SNHLY; CDR2 reads FYNNEI. The CDR3 extends over 14 amino acids. V was cut by 2 bases and J by 4 bases, with 12 bases left in between. CDR3 region: CASSELGLPYEQYF. Written as DNA, the CDR3 is TGTGCCAGCAGTGAATTAGGACTCCCATACGAGCAGTACTTC.

V gene TRBV27 combines with J gene TRBJ2-7, with D perhaps TRBD1 (7 bases). Germline V gene sequence: CDR1 MNHEY, CDR2 SMNVEV (reference sequence). Trimming removed 7 bases from V and 3 bases from J, with 19 bases in between. This CDR3 has 15 residues. The CDR3 DNA reads TGTGCCAGCACCCACCGCGGCGGGACAGACTACGAGCAGTACTTC. This gives the protein CASTHRGGTDYEQYF.

This chain connects TRBV4-2 to TRBJ1-3; 7 nucleotides agree with TRBD1. J was trimmed by 0 bases and V by 2 bases; bases with no gene match: 1. The germline CDR1 and CDR2 sequences are LGHNA and YNFKEQ. The CDR3 extends over 15 amino acids. The CDR3 spells CASSQNRGSGNTIYF. The CDR3 DNA is TGTGCCAGCAGCCAAAACAGGGGCTCTGGAAACACCATATATTTT.

This chain joins TRBV7-2 and TRBJ2-3; TRBD1 might be the D (5 bases). CDR1 and CDR2 from the germline V gene are SGHTA and FQGNSA. Trimming shortened V by 5 bases and J by 2 bases, and 23 bases separated the two germline ends. CDR3 length: 18 amino acids. This CDR3 reads CASSRLGRKFRDTDTQYF. CDR3 DNA: TGTGCCAGCAGCCGTCTGGGCCGTAAATTCAGGGACACAGATACGCAGTATTTT.

This clone has just a few counts. V gene TRBV5-4 combines with J gene TRBJ1-1; D may be TRBD1 (6 bases). Trimming left V 4 bases short and J 4 bases short, with 17 bases between. Germline V lookup: CDR1 SGHNT, CDR2 YYREEE (reference sequence). The CDR3 consists of 15 residues. CDR3 coding DNA: TGTGCCAGCAGCCAAGCGATCCTACAGGGCACTGAAGCTTTCTTT. Translation: CASSQAILQGTEAFF.

The table lists this clone with a few counts. The rearrangement links TRBV7-9 to TRBJ2-2; no clear D. V lost 6 bases, J lost 2 bases, and 25 bases lay in between. CDR3 length equals 19 residues. The germline CDR1 and CDR2 sequences are SEHNR and FQNEAQ (reference sequence). CDR3 in DNA: TGTGCCAGCAGACCCCCCCTGCGGAGCCTACGCCGTAACACCGGGGAGCTGTTTTTT. It translates to CASRPPLRSLRRNTGELFF.

The chain employs TRBV7-2 and TRBJ2-1; no clear D. CDR1 and CDR2 (germline): SGHTA, FQGNSA. V was cut by 5 bases and J by 7 bases, with 6 bases left in between. This CDR3 region has 11 residues. The CDR3 sequence: CASSIHNEQFF. The CDR3 DNA reads TGTGCCAGCAGCATCCATAATGAGCAGTTCTTC.

This clone has more than one count but fewer than ten. V usage is TRBV18 and J usage is TRBJ1-1, with D tentatively TRBD1 (6 bases). The CDR3 runs 14 residues. Germline assignment: CDR1 KGHSH and CDR2 LQKENI. V lost 6 bases, J lost 5 bases, and 16 bases lay in between. The CDR3 DNA reads TGTGCCAGCTCCCTCGGACAGTCGGGTACTGAAGCTTTCTTT. This gives the protein CASSLGQSGTEAFF.

This chain joins TRBV5-6 and TRBJ2-7; D perhaps matches TRBD1 (6 bases). The CDR3 is 14 residues long. V lost 0 bases and J lost 3, with 10 bases in between. Germline CDR1 and CDR2: SGHDT and YYEEEE. The CDR3 DNA is TGTGCCAGCAGCTTGGAGGGACACAACTACGAGCAGTACTTC. It is translated as CASSLEGHNYEQYF.

This clone was observed a handful of times. The chain joins TRBV2 to TRBJ2-3; 8 bases are shared with TRBD2. CDR1 SNHLY and CDR2 FYNNEI come from the germline V gene. The ends lost 6 bases at V and 1 base at J; junction bases unmatched: 6. The CDR3 spans 15 residues. Written as DNA, the CDR3 is TGTGCCAGCAGCCTCTGGCGGGAGGGCACAGATACGCAGTATTTT. This encodes CASSLWREGTDTQYF.

The chain recombines TRBV7-9 with TRBJ2-1; 7 bases are shared with TRBD1. The CDR3 covers 15 residues. Germline assignment: CDR1 SEHNR and CDR2 FQNEAQ (reference sequence). V lost 2 bases, J lost 6 bases, and 7 bases stayed unmatched. The CDR3 nucleotides are TGTGCCAGCAGCTTACGCTGGAAGGGGGCCAATGAGCAGTTCTTC. Protein product: CASSLRWKGANEQFF. Together with reference TRBV7-9 and TRBJ2-1, the CDR3 gives the full variable domain: DTGVSQNPRHKITKRGQNVTFRCDPISEHNRLYWYRQTLGQGPEFLTYFQNEAQLEKSRLLSDRFSAERPKGSFSTLEIQRTEQGDSAMYLCASSLRWKGANEQFFGPGTRLTVL.

This clone was recorded a few times. The chain joins TRBV28 to TRBJ2-1, with 8 bases that match TRBD2. Germline trimming cut 10 bases from V and 7 bases from J; bases unmatched to any gene: 9. Germline V lookup: CDR1 MDHEN, CDR2 SYDVKM. The length of the CDR3 is 13 residues. CDR3 nucleotides: TGTGCCACTCGAGCGGGAGTTCGGAATGAGCAGTTCTTC. Encoded protein: CATRAGVRNEQFF.

This clone was seen a handful of times. This chain links TRBV28 with TRBJ2-3, with 7 bases matching TRBD1. V was clipped by 5 bases and J by 11 bases; unmatched bases: 19. CDR1 is MDHEN and CDR2 is SYDVKM in the germline V gene. The CDR3 loop spans 16 amino acids. The DNA for the CDR3 is TGTGCCAGCAGTCCCTTTACGGGACAGACCCACCGGTGGCAGTATTTT. Translating it yields CASSPFTGQTHRWQYF.

The J gene is TRBJ2-5, the V gene TRBV2, with D unresolved. The V gene lost 5 bases and the J gene lost 2 bases, with 12 bases spanning the gap. The germline CDR1 and CDR2 sequences are SNHLY and FYNNEI. The CDR3 runs to 14 residues. CDR3 protein: CASSPTTAQETQYF. The CDR3 DNA is TGTGCCAGCAGTCCAACAACAGCTCAAGAGACCCAGTACTTC.

The gene calls are TRBV7-9 and TRBJ1-5; D unclear. This CDR3 has 12 amino acids. CDR1 is SEHNR and CDR2 is FQNEAQ in the germline V gene (reference sequence). V was trimmed by 5 bases and J by 5 bases, leaving 7 bases between them. This chain's CDR3 is CASSQLDQPQHF. The DNA of the CDR3 is TGTGCCAGCAGCCAATTAGATCAGCCCCAGCATTTT.

The gene calls are TRBV19 and TRBJ2-3; tentative D call: TRBD1 (5 bases). V was clipped by 3 bases and J by 4 bases, with 11 bases between them. This CDR3 is built from 14 residues. CDR1 and CDR2 (germline): LNHDA, SQIVND (reference sequence). The CDR3 DNA sequence: TGTGCCAGTAGTATCCAGCCAGGGTCAGATACGCAGTATTTT. Encoded protein: CASSIQPGSDTQYF.

The chain carries TRBV19 and TRBJ1-2, with D hard to call. V was clipped by 8 bases and J by 5 bases, with 6 bases between them. The CDR3 covers 10 residues. Germline V lookup: CDR1 LNHDA, CDR2 SQIVND (reference sequence). Here the CDR3 DNA reads TGTGCCAGTGGGCCATATGGCTACACCTTC. This sequence encodes CASGPYGYTF.